Below, one TCR beta chain is given with its context. The target antigen is unknown. The data derive from a study of cytomegalovirus exposure and HLA in healthy donors. CDR1 is SEHNR, CDR2 FQNEAQ, per germline (reference sequence). The V gene lost 5 bases and the J gene lost 4 bases, with 15 bases spanning the gap. The CDR3 consists of 15 residues. Study results and limitations: With later analysis, a missense DCLRE1C variant became linked to TCR beta V- and J-gene trimming.

Researchers ran the PCR with 60 Vbeta and 13 Jbeta primers. TCRdb keeps only in-frame clones here, not all; method: immunoSEQ multiplex PCR. The sample shows about 180,000 clones, 84% of them seen only once. Sequencing used PBMCs. V is TRBV7-9 and J is TRBJ2-1, with D perhaps TRBD2 (5 bases). The clonotype comes from a girl between 10 and 17 years old in good health and CMV-seropositive. CDR3 region: CASSRTGIQYNEQFF. The CDR3 nucleotides read TGTGCCAGCAGCCGGACGGGGATTCAATACAATGAGCAGTTCTTC.